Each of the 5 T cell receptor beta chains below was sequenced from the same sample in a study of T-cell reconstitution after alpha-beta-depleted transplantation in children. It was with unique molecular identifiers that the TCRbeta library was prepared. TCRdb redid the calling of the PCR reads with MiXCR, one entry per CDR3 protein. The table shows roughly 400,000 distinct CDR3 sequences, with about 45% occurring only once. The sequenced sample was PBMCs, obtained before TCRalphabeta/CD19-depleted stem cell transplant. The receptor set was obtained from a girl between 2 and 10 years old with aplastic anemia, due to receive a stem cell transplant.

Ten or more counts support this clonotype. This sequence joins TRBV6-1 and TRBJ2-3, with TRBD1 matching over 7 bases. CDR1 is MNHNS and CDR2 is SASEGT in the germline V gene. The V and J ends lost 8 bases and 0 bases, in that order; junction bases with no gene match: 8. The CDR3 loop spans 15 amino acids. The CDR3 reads CASWPMGQSTDTQYF. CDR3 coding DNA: TGTGCCAGCTGGCCCATGGGACAGAGCACAGATACGCAGTATTTT.

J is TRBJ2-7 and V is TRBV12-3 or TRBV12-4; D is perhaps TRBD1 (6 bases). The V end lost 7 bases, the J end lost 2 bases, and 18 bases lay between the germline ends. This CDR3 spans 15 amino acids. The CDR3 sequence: CASTRRGPGAYEQYF. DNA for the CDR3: TGTGCCAGCACTCGTCGGGGCCCAGGGGCCTACGAGCAGTACTTC.

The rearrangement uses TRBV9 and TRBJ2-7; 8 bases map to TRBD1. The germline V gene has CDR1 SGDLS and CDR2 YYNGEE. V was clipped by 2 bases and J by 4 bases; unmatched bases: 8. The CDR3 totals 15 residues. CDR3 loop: CASSVSSGGAYEQYF. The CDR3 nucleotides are TGTGCCAGCAGCGTTTCCTCAGGGGGCGCGTACGAGCAGTACTTC.

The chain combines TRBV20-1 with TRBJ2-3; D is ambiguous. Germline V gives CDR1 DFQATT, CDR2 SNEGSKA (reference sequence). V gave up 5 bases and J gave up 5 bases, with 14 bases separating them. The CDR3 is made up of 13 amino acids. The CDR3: CSALLPDIDTQYF. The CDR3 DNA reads TGCAGTGCTCTTCTCCCGGATATAGATACGCAGTATTTT.

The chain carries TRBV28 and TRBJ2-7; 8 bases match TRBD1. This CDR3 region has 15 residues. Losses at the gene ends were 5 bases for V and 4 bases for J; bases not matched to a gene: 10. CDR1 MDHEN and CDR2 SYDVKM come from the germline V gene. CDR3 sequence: CASSRIMDRDYEQYF. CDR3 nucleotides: TGTGCCAGCAGTCGCATTATGGACAGGGATTACGAGCAGTACTTC.